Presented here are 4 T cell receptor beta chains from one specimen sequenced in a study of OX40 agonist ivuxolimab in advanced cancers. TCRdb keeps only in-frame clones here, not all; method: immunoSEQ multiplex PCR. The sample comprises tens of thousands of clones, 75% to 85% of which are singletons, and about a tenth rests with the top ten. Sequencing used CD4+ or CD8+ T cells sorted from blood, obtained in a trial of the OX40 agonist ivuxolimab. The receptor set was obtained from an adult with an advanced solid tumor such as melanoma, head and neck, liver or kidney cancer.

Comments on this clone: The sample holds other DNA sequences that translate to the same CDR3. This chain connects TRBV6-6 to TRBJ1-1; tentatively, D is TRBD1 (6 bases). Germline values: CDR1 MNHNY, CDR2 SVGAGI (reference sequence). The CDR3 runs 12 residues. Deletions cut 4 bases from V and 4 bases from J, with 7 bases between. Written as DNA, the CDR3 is TGTGCCAGCAGTTGGGGGCGCACTGAAGCTTTCTTT. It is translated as CASSWGRTEAFF.

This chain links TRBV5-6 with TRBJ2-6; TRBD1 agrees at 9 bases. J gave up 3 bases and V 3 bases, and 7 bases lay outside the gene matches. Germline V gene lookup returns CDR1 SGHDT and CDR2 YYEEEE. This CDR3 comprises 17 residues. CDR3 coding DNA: TGTGCCAGCAGCTGGGGGGACAGGGTCAATGGGGCCAACGTCCTGACTTTC. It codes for CASSWGDRVNGANVLTF.

CDR3 coding DNA: TGTGCCAGCGGGGTGGGTAACGGCGAGCAGTACTTC. It translates to CASGVGNGEQYF. This chain joins TRBV6-5 and TRBJ2-7; D is unclear. The V gene lost 8 bases and the J gene lost 6 bases, with 14 bases spanning the gap. CDR3 size: 12 residues. Germline V gives CDR1 MNHEY, CDR2 SVGAGI.

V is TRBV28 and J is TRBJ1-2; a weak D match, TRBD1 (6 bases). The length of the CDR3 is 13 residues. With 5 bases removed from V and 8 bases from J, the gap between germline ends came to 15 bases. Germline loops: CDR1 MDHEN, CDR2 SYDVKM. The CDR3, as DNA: TGTGCCAGCAGTGTAGTCTCAGGGGTCGGCTACACCTTC. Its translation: CASSVVSGVGYTF.